Listed here is a single TCR beta chain. This sample was taken from a study of blood T cell repertoires in COVID-19. Study-level information: Samples came from the United States, Italy and Spain, spanning acute and convalescent COVID-19. PBMCs, B-cell-depleted T cells, or T cells provided the cDNA or gDNA that made up the material.

Original analysis: It was from reference gene primer amplification that nucleated cell counts were estimated. Data came from immunoSEQ multiplex PCR; TCRdb stores just in-frame clones and leaves some out. V, J and clone size derive from that table, while D and trimming were established from the DNA sequence. The sample consists of around 150,000 clones, approximately 90% of them appearing once. What was sequenced was peripheral blood. The TCR was taken from a man between 18 and 35 years old with acute or convalescent COVID-19.

CDR3 protein: CATSRAGTEAFF. In DNA, the CDR3 is TGTGCCACCAGCAGAGCGGGGACTGAAGCTTTCTTT. The J gene is TRBJ1-1, the V gene TRBV15; D is uncertain. This CDR3 is 12 amino acids long. Germline V gene lookup returns CDR1 LNHNV and CDR2 YYDKDF (reference sequence). V was trimmed by 1 base and J by 5 bases, leaving 5 bases between them.